These T cell receptor beta chains were read from a single sample in a study of cytomegalovirus exposure and HLA in healthy donors. The method was immunoSEQ multiplex PCR; TCRdb's version includes in-frame clones alone and lacks a portion of them. The repertoire holds approximately 81,000 clones, roughly 84% seen once, with roughly 2.3% in the top ten. The sequenced material came from PBMCs. Every receptor here comes from a woman in her forties or fifties in good health and CMV-seronegative. Each CDR3 is given with its conserved first and last residue. D genes are given only for firm matches. The size field is filled for only some rows; it gives once, few, many or a size class.

J,size,V,D,CDR3,DNA
TRBJ1-2,.,TRBV28,TRBD1,CASSPLGGQGFGYTF,TGTGCCAGCAGCCCGTTGGGGGGACAGGGTTTTGGCTACACCTTC
TRBJ2-3,.,TRBV28,TRBD2,CASSFSRTSGVADTQYF,TGTGCCAGCAGTTTTTCCCGGACTAGCGGGGTTGCAGATACGCAGTATTTT
TRBJ2-5,.,TRBV19,.,CASSIVGIRETQYF,TGTGCCAGTAGTATAGTCGGGATCCGGGAGACCCAGTACTTC
TRBJ1-4,.,TRBV28,.,CASNRPTNEKLFF,TGTGCCAGTAACAGGCCAACTAATGAAAAACTGTTTTTT
TRBJ1-2,.,TRBV29-1,.,CSVFRGAYGYTF,TGCAGCGTCTTCAGGGGCGCCTATGGCTACACCTTC
TRBJ1-1,.,TRBV20-1,.,CSAQGNTEAFF,TGCAGTGCCCAGGGAAACACTGAAGCTTTCTTT
TRBJ2-7,.,TRBV19,TRBD1,CASSGTGDYEQYF,TGTGCCAGTTCCGGGACAGGGGACTACGAGCAGTACTTC
TRBJ2-1,few,TRBV6-1,TRBD1,CASSEATGGSYNEQFF,TGTGCCAGCAGTGAAGCGACAGGGGGCTCCTACAATGAGCAGTTCTTC
TRBJ1-3,once,TRBV4-2,TRBD1,CASSQESWTGGIYF,TGTGCCAGCAGCCAGGAATCTTGGACAGGGGGCATATATTTT
TRBJ1-4,.,TRBV7-6,.,CASSLAGTSEKLFF,TGTGCCAGCAGCTTAGCCGGGACATCTGAAAAACTGTTTTTT
TRBJ2-2,.,TRBV5-6,TRBD1,CASSSEGQGRDTGELFF,TGTGCCAGCAGCTCCGAGGGACAGGGAAGGGACACCGGGGAGCTGTTTTTT
TRBJ2-1,.,TRBV15,TRBD2,CATSRGLAGVGNEQFF,TGTGCCACCAGCAGAGGGCTAGCGGGAGTAGGGAATGAGCAGTTCTTC
TRBJ2-1,.,TRBV11-2,TRBD2,CASSSSRVAGVYNEQFF,TGTGCCAGCAGTTCTTCTCGGGTAGCGGGAGTATACAATGAGCAGTTCTTC
TRBJ2-1,.,TRBV7-9,.,CASSFAHLANNEQFF,TGTGCCAGCAGCTTTGCCCACCTAGCTAACAATGAGCAGTTCTTC
TRBJ2-7,.,TRBV5-4,.,CASSLLGEVGEQYF,TGTGCCAGCAGCTTGCTAGGGGAAGTCGGCGAGCAGTACTTC
TRBJ2-5,.,TRBV9,TRBD1,CASSAQTGREETQYF,TGTGCCAGCAGCGCTCAGACAGGGCGAGAAGAGACCCAGTACTTC
TRBJ2-5,.,TRBV9,.,CASSPTGHQETQYF,TGTGCCAGCAGCCCAACAGGGCACCAAGAGACCCAGTACTTC
TRBJ2-1,.,TRBV5-1,.,CASSLASSNSYNEQFF,TGCGCCAGCAGCTTGGCCTCTAGCAACTCCTACAATGAGCAGTTCTTC
TRBJ1-2,.,TRBV19,.,CASRQGVYGYTF,TGTGCCAGTAGGCAGGGTGTCTATGGCTACACCTTC
TRBJ2-4,once,TRBV27,TRBD1,CASSLFRGQGASNIQYF,TGTGCCAGCAGTTTATTTAGGGGACAGGGGGCCTCGAACATTCAGTACTTC
TRBJ2-7,.,TRBV4-1,.,CASSMELSTYEQYF,TGCGCCAGCAGTATGGAGCTGAGTACCTACGAGCAGTACTTC
TRBJ1-2,.,TRBV28,.,CASSLLRYGYTF,TGTGCCAGCAGTTTACTTCGTTATGGCTACACCTTC
TRBJ2-7,.,TRBV7-8,.,CASSLGDYEQYF,TGTGCCAGCAGCCTCGGAGACTACGAGCAGTACTTC